This T cell receptor (beta chain) was recorded in a study of CDR3 diversity in severe acne. TCRdb redid the calling of the PCR reads with MiXCR, one entry per CDR3 protein. The sample contains under 100,000 distinct CDR3 sequences, about 48% of which appear only once. Worth noting for this clonotype: A read error is possible here, since a much larger clone lies one base away.

The CDR3 runs to 11 residues. V was trimmed by 2 bases and J by 9 bases, leaving 8 bases between them. Germline CDR1 KGHSH, CDR2 LQKENI. The TCR comes from a male donor in good health, serving as a control. Sequenced material: blood. The V call is TRBV18, the J call TRBJ2-7; D not certain. CDR3 protein: CASSPGRGQYF. The CDR3, as DNA: TGTGCCAGCTCACCAGGTCGCGGGCAGTACTTC.